The table lists the clone carrying this TCR beta chain with a few counts. The antigen remains undetermined. These data belong to a study of CD8 T cells in ankylosing spondylitis. Study-level findings and limits: Clones linked with disease were CD8+ and fairly uncommon in the peripheral blood. Ankylosing spondylitis blood appeared to be characterized by a TCR beta motif of several highly homologous variants.

TCRdb redid the calling of the 5' RACE reads with MiXCR, one entry per CDR3 protein. The data contain some 92,000 distinct CDR3 sequences, roughly 27% of them singletons. Trimming shortened V by 4 bases and J by 2 bases, and 20 bases separated the two germline ends. The CDR3 is made up of 16 amino acids. In germline, CDR1 is DFQATT, CDR2 SNEGSKA (reference sequence). The chain recombines TRBV20-1 with TRBJ1-2, with a weak D call TRBD1 (5 bases). Sequencing used blood, either unsorted or a sorted T cell fraction (not recorded which). The clonotype comes from a male donor with ankylosing spondylitis or in good health (not recorded which). In DNA, the CDR3 is TGCAGTGCTAAGAACTTACTCCGGGACCGAAACTATGGCTACACCTTC. Encoded protein: CSAKNLLRDRNYGYTF.